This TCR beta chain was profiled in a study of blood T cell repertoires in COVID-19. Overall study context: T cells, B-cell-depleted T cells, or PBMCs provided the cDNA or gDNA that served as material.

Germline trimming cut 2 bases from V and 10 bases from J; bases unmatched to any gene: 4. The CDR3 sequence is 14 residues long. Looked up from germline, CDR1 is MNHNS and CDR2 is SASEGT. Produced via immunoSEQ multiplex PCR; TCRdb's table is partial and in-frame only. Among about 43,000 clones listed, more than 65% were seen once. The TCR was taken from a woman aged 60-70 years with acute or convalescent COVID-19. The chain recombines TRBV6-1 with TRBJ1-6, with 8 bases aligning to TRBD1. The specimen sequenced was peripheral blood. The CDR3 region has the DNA TGTGCCAGCAGTGAAACGCAGGGGGCCTCACCCCTCCACTTT. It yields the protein CASSETQGASPLHF.